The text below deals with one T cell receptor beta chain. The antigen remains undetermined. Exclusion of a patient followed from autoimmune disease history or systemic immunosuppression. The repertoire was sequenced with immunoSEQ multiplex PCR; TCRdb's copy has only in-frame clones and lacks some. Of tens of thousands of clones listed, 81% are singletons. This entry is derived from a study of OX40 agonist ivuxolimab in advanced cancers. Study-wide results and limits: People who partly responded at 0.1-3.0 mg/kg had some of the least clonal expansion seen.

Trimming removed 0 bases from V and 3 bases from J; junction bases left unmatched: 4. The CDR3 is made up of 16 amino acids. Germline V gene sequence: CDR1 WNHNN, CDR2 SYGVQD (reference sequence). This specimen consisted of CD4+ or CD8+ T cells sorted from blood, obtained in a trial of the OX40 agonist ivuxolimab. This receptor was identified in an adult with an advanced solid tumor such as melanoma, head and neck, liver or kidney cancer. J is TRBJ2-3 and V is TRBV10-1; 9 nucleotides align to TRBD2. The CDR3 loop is CASSESSSGGTDTQYF. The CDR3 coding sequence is TGCGCCAGCAGTGAGTCATCCAGCGGGGGGACAGATACGCAGTATTTT.